Below, 27 T cell receptor beta chains from the same sample are listed, as sequenced in a study of tumor-infiltrating lymphocytes in primary liver carcinoma. Unsorted bulk tissue (roughly 20-34 mg) underwent RNA and DNA co-extraction. Total RNA amounting to around 540 ng was the source from which TCR beta cDNA was made with a constant-region primer. Slightly modified ARM-PCR served as the procedure for the TCR beta libraries. These libraries came from three rounds of nested multiplex PCR. A C-beta reverse primer and TRBV1-TRBV30 forward primers served in each of the first two PCR rounds, at 9 to 10 cycles apiece. TCRdb re-called the multiplex PCR reads with MiXCR, one entry per CDR3 protein. This sample carries about 64,000 distinct CDR3 sequences, around 69% of them seen once, and the ten largest clones take under 45%. Sequenced sample: liver tumor tissue from sampling region 4. The subset: tumor region T4, right-lateral pole. The source of these receptors is a man aged 35-49 years with primary liver carcinoma and hepatitis B virus infection.

As regards this clonotype: A much larger clone sits a single nucleotide away, making a read error possible. This sequence joins TRBV7-9 and TRBJ1-1; D unclear. The CDR3 has 14 residues. The V gene lost 8 bases and the J gene lost 5 bases, with 18 bases spanning the gap. Germline loops: CDR1 SEHNR, CDR2 FQNEAQ (reference sequence). The CDR3 sequence: CASLRRATGTEAFF. CDR3 nucleotides: TGTGCCAGCCTACGGAGGGCGACGGGAACTGAAGCTTTCTTT.

The chain carries TRBV6-1 and TRBJ1-5; D is unresolved. V lost 2 bases and J lost 7, with 12 bases in between. The CDR3 spans 14 residues. The germline V gene encodes CDR1 MNHNS and CDR2 SASEGT. The CDR3 nucleotides read TGTGCCAGCAGTGAAAGTAGGGTACAGCAGCCCCAGCATTTT. Its protein product is CASSESRVQQPQHF.

Turning to this clonotype: Here the CDR3 omits its conserved ending phenylalanine or tryptophan, so a read error is the likely source. The chain combines TRBV6-2 or TRBV6-3 with TRBJ2-6; D is possibly TRBD2 (6 bases). Germline V gives CDR1 MNHEY, CDR2 SVGEGT. The CDR3 spans 16 residues. The CDR3 here is CATSYAGLSGANVLTS. CDR3 bases: TGTGCCACCAGTTACGCGGGACTCTCTGGGGCCAACGTCCTGACTTCC.

Remarks on this clonotype: The CDR3 ends on some other residue instead of the conserved phenylalanine or tryptophan, so this is likely a read error. The J gene is TRBJ1-5, the V gene TRBV28; D gene ambiguous. Trimming removed 4 bases from V and 0 bases from J, with 16 bases in between. Germline V gene data show CDR1 as MDHEN and CDR2 as SYDVKM. The CDR3 runs to 17 residues. The CDR3 nucleotides are TGTGCCAGCAGTTCCGGGATAGGATACTATAGCAATCAGCCCCAGCATTAT. It codes for CASSSGIGYYSNQPQHY.

Many counts were recorded for this clonotype. The gene calls are TRBV10-2 and TRBJ1-2; no definite D call. Germline V CDR1 and CDR2: WSHSY, SAAADI. The CDR3 contains 13 residues. V dropped 5 bases and J dropped 3 bases, with 10 bases sitting between them. DNA for the CDR3: TGCGCCAGCAGTTTCCTAAAGGACTATGGCTACACCTTC. Translating gives CASSFLKDYGYTF.

The chain has TRBV11-3 and TRBJ1-2; D gene ambiguous. CDR1 SGHNT and CDR2 YENEEA come from the germline V gene. V gave up 1 base and J gave up 3 bases, with 15 bases separating them. The CDR3 is 16 residues long. The CDR3 DNA reads as TGTGCCAGCAGCTTAGCAAATCGGATAGTCGACTATGGCTACACCTTC. Translation: CASSLANRIVDYGYTF.

This sequence joins TRBV6-5 and TRBJ1-1; TRBD1 agrees at 9 bases. J gave up 4 bases and V 6 bases, and 18 bases lay outside the gene matches. CDR3 size: 18 residues. Germline V gives CDR1 MNHEY, CDR2 SVGAGI. The CDR3 spells CASSHIVGQGALGTEAFF. Here the CDR3 DNA reads TGTGCCAGCAGCCATATTGTGGGACAGGGTGCGTTGGGCACTGAAGCTTTCTTT.

Worth noting for this clonotype: A single base separates this from a much larger clone, so it may be a read error. The CDR3 end shows no conserved phenylalanine or tryptophan, and so a read error is likely. CDR3 nucleotides: TGTGCCAGCAGCTACGGGGGGGGGAATGTCGGGGAGCTGTTTTTG. Residues: CASSYGGGNVGELFL. The rearrangement joins TRBV11-2 to TRBJ2-2, with 8 bases identical to TRBD2. The CDR3 covers 15 residues. V shed 4 bases and J 7 bases; nucleotides not matched to a gene: 8. Germline CDR1 reads SGHAT; CDR2 reads FQNNGV.

With regard to this clonotype: Germline and junction disagree at one end, which may indicate a read error. The CDR3 DNA reads as TGTGCCAGCAGGTCGCGACAGGGGGCTACCGGGGAGCTGTTCTTT. Its translation: CASRSRQGATGELFF. This chain connects TRBV12-3 or TRBV12-4 to TRBJ2-2; 10 nucleotides align to TRBD1. This CDR3 comprises 15 residues.

This clonotype was recorded a few times. The chain employs TRBV5-1 and TRBJ2-5; 10 nucleotides agree with TRBD2. The junction had 9 bases not matched to a gene; V was cut back by 4 bases and J by 3 bases. This CDR3 has 16 amino acids. Per germline, CDR1 SGHRS and CDR2 YFSETQ. CDR3 in amino acids: CASSQNVLAGEETQYF. The CDR3 DNA reads TGCGCCAGCAGCCAAAACGTTCTAGCGGGAGAAGAGACCCAGTACTTC.

This sequence joins TRBV10-2 and TRBJ1-5; possibly TRBD1 for D (5 bases). From germline, CDR1 is WSHSY and CDR2 SAAADI. CDR3 size: 13 residues. The CDR3 DNA follows: TGCACCTGCAGTGGGGGGAACAATCAGCCCCAGCATTTT. Its protein product is CTCSGGNNQPQHF.

Comment on this clonotype: A read error may produce the germline difference seen at one junction end. The chain joins TRBV5-1 to TRBJ2-2, with D maybe TRBD2 (5 bases). The CDR3 has 13 residues. Germline loops: CDR1 SGHRS, CDR2 YFSETQ. The CDR3 nucleotides read TGCGTCAGCAGCTCTCCCTACGTCGGGGAGCTTTTTTTT. The encoded protein is CVSSSPYVGELFF.

Comments on this clonotype: One end of the junction is discordant with germline, which a read error may explain. The chain has TRBV12-3 or TRBV12-4 and TRBJ2-2, with a tentative D call TRBD2 (5 bases). The CDR3 is 13 residues long. CDR3 residues: CASSGYSTGEMFF. The CDR3 nucleotides are TGTGCCAGCAGCGGCTATTCCACCGGGGAGATGTTTTTT.

This clonotype has a count of ten or more. The chain recombines TRBV5-4 with TRBJ1-5; D is ambiguous. With 4 bases removed from V and 0 bases from J, the gap between germline ends came to 11 bases. CDR3 length equals 15 residues. Germline loops: CDR1 SGHNT, CDR2 YYREEE (reference sequence). The CDR3 bases are TGTGCCAGCAGCCGCGACGGAAATAGCAATCAGCCCCAGCATTTT. This encodes CASSRDGNSNQPQHF. The entire variable domain, with the rest obtained from reference TRBV5-4 and TRBJ1-5, is as follows: ETGVTQSPTHLIKTRGQQVTLRCSSQSGHNTVSWYQQALGQGPQFIFQYYREEENGRGNFPPRFSGLQFPNYSSELNVNALELDDSALYLCASSRDGNSNQPQHFGDGTRLSIL.

In regard to this clonotype: Relative to the germline gene, one junction end is altered; a read error may explain this. This chain links TRBV7-9 with TRBJ2-3; 10 nucleotides align to TRBD2. Germline assignment: CDR1 SEHNR and CDR2 FQNEAQ (reference sequence). CDR3 length: 16 amino acids. CDR3 sequence: CAITLHLAGGTDTQYF. In DNA, the CDR3 is TGTGCCATCACCCTCCACTTAGCGGGAGGCACGGATACACAGTATTTT.

Note on this clonotype: One junction end disagrees with the germline gene, perhaps due to a read error. This rearrangement joins TRBV29-1 to TRBJ2-3; D possibly corresponds to TRBD2 (7 bases). The CDR3 is made up of 13 amino acids. Per germline, CDR1 SQVTM and CDR2 ANQGSEA. CDR3 sequence reads: CSIRTGGGDTRYF. The CDR3 DNA reads TGCAGCATCCGGACGGGGGGCGGAGATACGCGGTATTTT.

Comments on this clonotype: The junction does not match germline at one end; this may be a read error. The chain employs TRBV10-2 and TRBJ2-3; D may correspond to TRBD1 or TRBD2 (6 bases each). The CDR3 consists of 17 residues. Germline V CDR1 and CDR2: WSHSY, SAAADI. CDR3 sequence: CASSELGAEGDPDTQYF. CDR3 in DNA: TGCGCCAGCAGCGAGTTAGGCGCGGAGGGGGACCCAGATACGCAGTATTTT.

This clonotype was seen only a few times. The rearrangement uses TRBV5-5 and TRBJ2-5; 10 positions match TRBD2. The J segment lost 1 base and the V segment lost 3 bases, leaving 3 bases of the junction unmatched. The CDR3 is 15 residues long. Germline V gene lookup returns CDR1 SGHKS and CDR2 YYEKEE (reference sequence). The CDR3 DNA follows: TGTGCCAGCAGCTCAGTAGCGGGAGGCCAAGAGACCCAGTACTTC. Translation gives CASSSVAGGQETQYF.

About this clonotype: This may be a read error, as it is one base from a much larger clone. This chain uses TRBV28 with TRBJ1-1; D possibly corresponds to TRBD1 (5 bases). This CDR3 comprises 12 residues. Germline V gene sequence: CDR1 MDHEN, CDR2 SYDVKM. The chain's CDR3 is CASRPDTLGALF. The CDR3 region has the DNA TGTGCCAGCAGACCCGACACTCTCGGGGCTCTCTTT.

This clonotype was counted once. Relative to the germline gene, one junction end is altered; a read error may explain this. The rearrangement joins TRBV6-6 to TRBJ2-2; 7 bases line up with TRBD1. Germline assignment: CDR1 MNHNY and CDR2 SVGAGI (reference sequence). There are 15 residues in the CDR3. DNA of the CDR3: TGTGCCTGCAGTATAAAGGGGGCGAGCACCGGGGAGCTGTTTTTT. Protein product: CACSIKGASTGELFF.

This clonotype has only a few counts. The V and J genes are TRBV5-1 and TRBJ1-1; no clear D gene. The germline V gene encodes CDR1 SGHRS and CDR2 YFSETQ. The CDR3 totals 16 residues. The ends were cut back, 0 bases at V and 1 base at J, with 13 bases in the middle. This chain's CDR3 is CASSLDGWIPNTEAFF. The CDR3 bases are TGCGCCAGCAGCTTGGACGGCTGGATACCGAACACTGAAGCTTTCTTT.

Turning to this clonotype: Germline and junction disagree at one end, which may indicate a read error. The rearrangement links TRBV6-1 to TRBJ2-1; TRBD2 agrees at 7 bases. The CDR3 totals 15 residues. Germline-derived CDR1 and CDR2 are MNHNS and SASEGT. The CDR3 nucleotides are TGTGTCAGCACCCTAGGCGGGGGAGCCTACGATGAGCAGTTATTC. Its translation: CVSTLGGGAYDEQLF.

As concerns this clonotype: Since no conserved phenylalanine or tryptophan closes the CDR3, a read error is the likely cause. This rearrangement joins TRBV29-1 to TRBJ1-5; D is perhaps TRBD1 (6 bases). The CDR3 totals 13 residues. Per germline, CDR1 SQVTM and CDR2 ANQGSEA. The V end lost 4 bases, the J end lost 6 bases, and 13 bases lay between the germline ends. The CDR3 loop reads CSVVGQISQPQHS. As DNA, the CDR3 is TGCAGCGTTGTCGGACAGATCAGTCAGCCCCAGCATTCT.

This clonotype was observed at least ten times. This chain connects TRBV30 to TRBJ2-6; D not certain. The germline CDR1 and CDR2 sequences are GTSNPN and SVGIG (reference sequence). CDR3 length: 13 amino acids. Trimming removed 4 bases from V and 0 bases from J, with 4 bases in between. The CDR3 loop is CAWTISGANVLTF. As DNA, the CDR3 is TGTGCCTGGACTATCTCTGGGGCCAACGTCCTGACTTTC.

The chain uses TRBV5-6 and TRBJ2-5, with a tentative D call TRBD1 (7 bases). The CDR3 is made up of 17 amino acids. Germline V gene sequence: CDR1 SGHDT, CDR2 YYEEEE. Trimming pared 8 bases from V and 0 bases from J, leaving 23 bases between. CDR3 bases: TGTGCCAGTAGCGGCCCGACCGGGACAGAGAACCAAGAGACCCAGTACTTC. Translation: CASSGPTGTENQETQYF. The whole variable domain, remainder taken from reference TRBV5-6 and TRBJ2-5, is DAGVTQSPTHLIKTRGQQVTLRCSPKSGHDTVSWYQQALGQGPQFIFQYYEEEERQRGNFPDRFSGHQFPNYSSELNVNALLLGDSALYLCASSGPTGTENQETQYFGPGTRLLVL.

Details on this clonotype: Given a much more abundant clone one base away, this may be a read error. CDR3 sequence: CSVLTAYRETQYF. The CDR3 bases are TGCAGCGTCCTGACAGCGTACCGAGAGACCCAGTACTTC. J is TRBJ2-5 and V is TRBV29-1, with D possibly TRBD1 on 5 matching bases. Germline values: CDR1 SQVTM, CDR2 ANQGSEA. Trimming took off 6 bases at V and 4 bases at J, with 15 bases between the two ends. The CDR3 spans 13 residues.

Details on this clonotype: A much more abundant neighbour one base away suggests this may be a read error. The chain carries TRBV24-1 and TRBJ2-3; D gene uncertain. The V gene's germline CDR1 is KGHDR and CDR2 SFDVKD. The CDR3 contains 12 residues. The CDR3 here is CATCDPMDTQYF. The CDR3 coding sequence is TGTGCCACCTGTGATCCAATGGATACGCAGTATTTT.